One sample yielded the 23 T cell receptor beta chains listed below, sequenced in a study of T-cell memory formation after mild COVID-19. TCRdb re-called the 5' RACE reads through MiXCR, storing one row per CDR3 protein. The sample records 400,000 or so distinct CDR3 sequences, 21% being singletons. Sequencing used PBMCs or a T cell subset sorted from them (not recorded which). These receptors came from an adult woman who had mild COVID-19 (a few samples of this study predate the infection). Cell type and time point are not known.

The rearrangement links TRBV30 to TRBJ1-2, with TRBD1 identical over 8 bases. Germline V gives CDR1 GTSNPN, CDR2 SVGIG (reference sequence). The V segment lost 5 bases and the J segment 3 bases; nucleotides outside the gene matches: 5. The length of the CDR3 is 13 residues. The CDR3 protein is CAWATGAYYGYTF. The CDR3 DNA reads TGTGCCTGGGCGACAGGGGCTTACTATGGCTACACCTTC. Variable domain in full (rest from reference TRBV30 and TRBJ1-2): SQTIHQWPATLVQPVGSPLSLECTVEGTSNPNLYWYRQAAGRGLQLLFYSVGIGQISSEVPQNLSASRPQDRQFILSSKKLLLSDSGFYLCAWATGAYYGYTFGSGTRLTVV.

This clonotype was recorded a few times. Here the CDR3 DNA reads TGTGCCAGCAGCTCTGGACAGGCGGATGAGCAGTTCTTC. Translating gives CASSSGQADEQFF. The chain recombines TRBV5-4 with TRBJ2-1; 7 bases map to TRBD1. Trimming at V came to 3 bases and at J to 8 bases, leaving 5 bases not matched to a gene. The CDR3 contains 13 residues. Germline V gene sequence: CDR1 SGHNT, CDR2 YYREEE (reference sequence).

On this clonotype itself: At one boundary the junction diverges from the germline segment, which might be a read error. V usage is TRBV7-7 and J usage is TRBJ2-5; D is undetermined. CDR3 length: 14 amino acids. The germline gives CDR1 SSHAT, CDR2 FNYEAQ (reference sequence). Written as DNA, the CDR3 is TGTGCTAGCAGCTTTGCCGGGCCTCAAGAGACCCAGTACTTC. Translating it yields CASSFAGPQETQYF.

The genes are TRBV12-3 or TRBV12-4 and TRBJ2-7; 8 bases line up with TRBD1. With 6 bases clipped from V and 2 bases from J, the junction kept 6 bases outside the gene matches. The CDR3 spans 14 residues. The CDR3 nucleotides are TGTGCCAGCAGCCTGGACAGGGAGACCTACGAGCAGTACTTC. This codes for CASSLDRETYEQYF.

This chain links TRBV5-1 with TRBJ2-1; weak D call: TRBD1 (5 bases). CDR3 length: 16 amino acids. V was clipped by 5 bases and J by 0 bases, with 15 bases between them. The germline V gene encodes CDR1 SGHRS and CDR2 YFSETQ. The CDR3 is CASRPSTESSYNEQFF. The DNA for the CDR3 is TGCGCCAGCAGACCTTCGACAGAGAGCTCCTACAATGAGCAGTTCTTC.

This clonotype was observed a few times. This chain joins TRBV5-1 and TRBJ2-7, with 13 positions matching TRBD2. The germline CDR1 and CDR2 sequences are SGHRS and YFSETQ. J gave up 6 bases and V 0 bases, and 0 bases lay outside the gene matches. The CDR3 is made up of 14 amino acids. The CDR3 DNA follows: TGCGCCAGCAGCTTGGGACTAGCGGGGGGCGAGCAGTACTTC. This encodes CASSLGLAGGEQYF.

This rearrangement joins TRBV3-1 to TRBJ2-1; D is undetermined. The V end lost 4 bases, the J end lost 6 bases, and 22 bases lay between the germline ends. The CDR3 runs 17 residues. Germline-derived CDR1 and CDR2 are LGHDT and YNNKEL (reference sequence). The CDR3 loop reads CASSPLIGYSTGNEQFF. CDR3 sequence (DNA): TGTGCCAGCAGCCCCCTAATAGGCTACTCGACTGGCAATGAGCAGTTCTTC.

The chain links TRBV3-1 to TRBJ2-3; 8 positions match TRBD2. The CDR3 sequence is 15 residues long. Germline V lookup: CDR1 LGHDT, CDR2 YNNKEL (reference sequence). After removal of 1 base from V and 5 bases from J, the junction contained 5 bases not matched to a gene. CDR3: CASSQVSGGLDTQYF. The CDR3 DNA sequence: TGTGCCAGCAGCCAAGTTTCGGGGGGGTTAGATACGCAGTATTTT.

The chain links TRBV5-1 to TRBJ2-7; D is unresolved. The CDR3 runs to 13 residues. Germline V gene sequence: CDR1 SGHRS, CDR2 YFSETQ. V was pared by 1 base and J by 2 bases, with 7 bases between. The CDR3 spells CASSLRVTYEQYF. CDR3 in DNA: TGCGCCAGCAGCTTGCGGGTCACCTACGAGCAGTACTTC.

The chain combines TRBV20-1 with TRBJ2-7; 10 nucleotides align to TRBD2. V was clipped by 1 base and J by 2 bases; unmatched bases: 5. This CDR3 is built from 15 residues. The germline gives CDR1 DFQATT, CDR2 SNEGSKA (reference sequence). The DNA of the CDR3 is TGCAGTGCTAGAGGTACTAGCGGGAAAGCCTACGAGCAGTACTTC. Translating gives CSARGTSGKAYEQYF.

The CDR3 nucleotides read TGTGCCAGCAGCCAAGAGCCAGGGAATATGTATGGCTACACCTTC. Encoded protein: CASSQEPGNMYGYTF. J is TRBJ1-2 and V is TRBV14, with D possibly matching TRBD1 (5 bases). V lost 0 bases, J lost 5 bases, and 13 bases lay in between. CDR1 is SGHDN, CDR2 FVKESK, per germline. This CDR3 is 15 amino acids long.

A single count supports this clonotype. The rearrangement links TRBV3-1 to TRBJ2-2; D ambiguous. CDR3 length equals 11 residues. CDR1 and CDR2 (germline): LGHDT, YNNKEL (reference sequence). V was cut by 1 base and J by 9 bases, with 3 bases left in between. Here the CDR3 DNA reads TGTGCCAGCAGCCAAGGGTGGGAGCTGTTTTTT. Translated, it gives CASSQGWELFF. Filled out from reference TRBV3-1 and TRBJ2-2, the complete variable domain reads DTAVSQTPKYLVTQMGNDKSIKCEQNLGHDTMYWYKQDSKKFLKIMFSYNNKELIINETVPNRFSPKSPDKAHLNLHINSLELGDSAVYFCASSQGWELFFGEGSRLTVL.

In this sample, this clonotype turned up a few times. V is TRBV20-1 and J is TRBJ2-3; 9 bases are a match to TRBD2. From germline, CDR1 is DFQATT and CDR2 SNEGSKA (reference sequence). This CDR3 has 16 residues. Losses at the gene ends were 7 bases for V and 2 bases for J; bases not matched to a gene: 13. CDR3 loop: CSVPNLAGYNTDTQYF. The CDR3 DNA reads TGCAGTGTCCCGAACCTAGCGGGGTACAACACAGATACGCAGTATTTT.

The chain uses TRBV20-1 and TRBJ1-6; 8 positions agree with TRBD1. Germline V gene sequence: CDR1 DFQATT, CDR2 SNEGSKA (reference sequence). The V segment lost 2 bases and the J segment 8 bases; nucleotides outside the gene matches: 2. The CDR3 is 13 residues long. Here the CDR3 reads CSARTQGDSPLHF. CDR3 in DNA: TGCAGTGCTAGAACACAGGGGGATTCACCCCTCCACTTT.

This clonotype was picked up a small number of times. The chain uses TRBV5-1 and TRBJ1-5; D is unresolved. CDR1 and CDR2 from the germline V gene are SGHRS and YFSETQ. V was cut by 4 bases and J by 3 bases, with 11 bases left in between. This CDR3 comprises 14 residues. CDR3 bases: TGCGCCAGCAGCCCCGGTCCCATCAATCAGCCCCAGCATTTT. Translated, it gives CASSPGPINQPQHF. Based on the CDR3 plus reference TRBV5-1 and TRBJ1-5, the full variable domain is KAGVTQTPRYLIKTRGQQVTLSCSPISGHRSVSWYQQTPGQGLQFLFEYFSETQRNKGNFPGRFSGRQFSNSRSEMNVSTLELGDSALYLCASSPGPINQPQHFGDGTRLSIL.

J is TRBJ2-7 and V is TRBV3-1; no firm D call. The V gene's germline CDR1 is LGHDT and CDR2 YNNKEL (reference sequence). CDR3 length: 13 residues. V was shortened by 4 bases and J by 3 bases, with 10 bases between the two germline ends. Written as DNA, the CDR3 is TGTGCCAGCAGCCCCTCGGGCCTCTACGAGCAGTACTTC. Protein sequence: CASSPSGLYEQYF.

V gene TRBV20-1 combines with J gene TRBJ1-1; tentative D call: TRBD1 (6 bases). The germline gives CDR1 DFQATT, CDR2 SNEGSKA (reference sequence). There are 13 residues in the CDR3. The CDR3 bases are TGCAGCCCGGGGGGGGCAACGAACACTGAAGCTTTCTTT. Translating it yields CSPGGATNTEAFF.

V and J are TRBV30 and TRBJ1-1; D not certain. The CDR3 covers 11 residues. V was cut by 3 bases and J by 0 bases, with 2 bases left in between. Germline CDR1 GTSNPN, CDR2 SVGIG (reference sequence). CDR3 coding DNA: TGTGCCTGGAGGATGAACACTGAAGCTTTCTTT. Protein product: CAWRMNTEAFF.

This clonotype was observed a handful of times. V and J are TRBV29-1 and TRBJ2-3, with TRBD1 matching 10 bases. The CDR3 sequence is 15 residues long. V lost 8 bases to trimming and J lost 4 bases; unmatched junction nucleotides: 12. From germline, CDR1 is SQVTM and CDR2 ANQGSEA. The chain's CDR3 is CSMRSRDRGSDTQYF. DNA for the CDR3: TGCAGCATGCGATCCCGGGACAGGGGATCAGATACGCAGTATTTT.

This clonotype was counted ten times or more. This chain uses TRBV7-8 with TRBJ2-1; tentatively, D is TRBD2 (5 bases). The CDR3 is 15 residues long. V lost 3 bases and J lost 0, with 9 bases in between. Germline CDR1 and CDR2: SGHVS and FQNEAQ. CDR3 nucleotides: TGTGCCAGCAGCTTCCGGACTTACTCCTACAATGAGCAGTTCTTC. Amino acid sequence: CASSFRTYSYNEQFF.

The chain combines TRBV6-5 with TRBJ2-5; TRBD1 or TRBD2 may be the D gene (5 bases each). V gave up 0 bases and J gave up 4 bases, with 9 bases separating them. This CDR3 has 14 amino acids. Per the germline V gene, CDR1 is MNHEY and CDR2 is SVGAGI. The CDR3 DNA reads TGTGCCAGCAGTTACTCGTCTGGGGGAGAGACCCAGTACTTC. This gives the protein CASSYSSGGETQYF.

This clonotype was counted at least ten times. The V gene is TRBV12-3 or TRBV12-4, the J gene TRBJ2-1; 7 nucleotides align to TRBD2. The CDR3 has 15 residues. The V and J ends lost 3 bases and 5 bases, in that order; junction bases with no gene match: 7. CDR3 in amino acids: CASSFMGRGHNEQFF. CDR3 nucleotide sequence: TGTGCCAGCAGTTTTATGGGGAGGGGTCACAATGAGCAGTTCTTC.

The chain recombines TRBV4-1 with TRBJ2-1; D is perhaps TRBD1 or TRBD2 (5 bases each). The CDR3 contains 15 residues. V lost 4 bases to trimming and J lost 3 bases, with 13 bases between them. Per the germline V gene, CDR1 is MGHRA and CDR2 is YSYEKL. In DNA form, the CDR3 reads TGCGCCAGCAGCCCTTGGGGGTCCAACTACAATGAGCAGTTCTTC. Translating it yields CASSPWGSNYNEQFF.